This section outlines one T cell receptor (beta chain) sequence together with its context. The data originate from a study of blood T cell repertoires in COVID-19. Overall study: Some COVID-19 samples were acute and others convalescent; all came from the United States, Italy and Spain.

V lost 5 bases to trimming and J lost 8 bases, with 9 bases between them. There are 12 residues in the CDR3. Per the germline V gene, CDR1 is MNHEY and CDR2 is SVGEGT. The protocol was immunoSEQ multiplex PCR, while the TCRdb copy is restricted to in-frame clones and leaves out a portion. The table shows some 70,000 clones, with 70% to 85% occurring only once. The receptor comes from a man aged 55 to 70 with acute or convalescent COVID-19. The chain combines TRBV6-2 or TRBV6-3 with TRBJ1-4, with a tentative D call TRBD1 (5 bases). Sequencing was done on a sample of peripheral blood. CDR3 coding DNA: TGTGCCAGCAGTCGGACACGGGAAAAACTGTTTTTT. Translated, it gives CASSRTREKLFF.